Shown below are 28 T cell receptor beta chains from a single sample sequenced in a study of radiotherapy plus CTLA-4 blockade in lung cancer. Method: immunoSEQ multiplex PCR; TCRdb's copy keeps in-frame clones and lacks some. The data show roughly 85,000 clones, around 86% seen once. This specimen consisted of peripheral blood, obtained from a patient treated with radiotherapy plus ipilimumab. The receptors were sampled from a human donor with non-small cell lung cancer that progressed on radiotherapy plus ipilimumab.

V usage is TRBV29-1 and J usage is TRBJ1-2, with D possibly being TRBD1 (5 bases). CDR1 SQVTM and CDR2 ANQGSEA come from the germline V gene. Trimming left V 8 bases short and J 4 bases short, with 26 bases between. This CDR3 contains 16 residues. The CDR3 coding sequence is TGCAGCACTCCGGGAGCAGGGCCCTCCCAGGTCTATGGCTACACCTTC. Protein: CSTPGAGPSQVYGYTF.

The table lists this clone with a count of one. The CDR3 DNA follows: TGTGCCATCAGTGAGAGTGAGGTAGGGGAGCAGTACTTC. It encodes CAISESEVGEQYF. The chain employs TRBV10-3 and TRBJ2-7, with D unclear. The CDR3 runs to 13 residues. Germline assignment: CDR1 ENHRY and CDR2 SYGVKD. V was cut by 2 bases and J by 7 bases, with 12 bases left in between.

The genes are TRBV5-5 and TRBJ2-5; TRBD1 matches at 7 bases. V shed 3 bases, J shed 2 bases, and the junction held 10 bases outside the gene matches. Germline assignment: CDR1 SGHKS and CDR2 YYEKEE (reference sequence). The CDR3 runs 16 residues. This CDR3 reads CASSSDRLRGQETQYF. CDR3 bases: TGTGCCAGCAGCTCGGACAGGTTGAGGGGGCAAGAGACCCAGTACTTC.

The rearrangement links TRBV12-5 to TRBJ1-3; D is uncertain. CDR1 is LGHNT and CDR2 is FRNRAP in the germline V gene. The V and J ends lost 2 bases and 6 bases respectively, with 2 bases between them. The CDR3 covers 11 residues. The CDR3 DNA sequence: TGTGCTAGTGGTTTGTTAAACACCATATATTTT. Translated, it gives CASGLLNTIYF.

The chain links TRBV6-5 to TRBJ1-2; a possible D gene is TRBD1 (5 bases). Germline V gives CDR1 MNHEY, CDR2 SVGAGI. The CDR3 is 13 residues long. The V end lost 5 bases, the J end lost 4 bases, and 11 bases lay between the germline ends. The CDR3 spells CASSHDRVYGYTF. In nucleotides, the CDR3 is TGTGCCAGCAGTCACGACAGAGTCTATGGCTACACCTTC.

The chain couples TRBV11-3 to TRBJ2-7; TRBD1 matches 7 bases. After removal of 2 bases from V and 4 bases from J, the junction contained 2 bases not matched to a gene. This CDR3 comprises 13 residues. Germline CDR1 SGHNT, CDR2 YENEEA. The CDR3 is CASSLRQGYEQYF. The CDR3 DNA reads as TGTGCCAGCAGCTTACGACAGGGATACGAGCAGTACTTC.

J is TRBJ2-7 and V is TRBV6-5, with 11 bases aligning to TRBD2. The germline CDR1 and CDR2 sequences are MNHEY and SVGAGI. V dropped 2 bases and J dropped 3; count of bases not matched to a gene: 6. This CDR3 is built from 16 residues. CDR3 bases: TGTGCCAGCAGTTACGGGCTAGCGGGGGGCCGCTACGAGCAGTACTTC. Translated: CASSYGLAGGRYEQYF.

The genes are TRBV6-1 and TRBJ1-5; D remains unclear. CDR1 MNHNS and CDR2 SASEGT come from the germline V gene. The CDR3 sequence is 16 residues long. The V end was cut by 2 bases, the J end by 5 bases, with 16 bases between. CDR3 sequence (DNA): TGTGCCAGCAGTGAACGGAGGGCCCTGAGGGATCAGCCCCAGCATTTT. It specifies CASSERRALRDQPQHF.

The chain combines TRBV6-1 with TRBJ1-2, with 10 nucleotides matching TRBD1. Per the germline V gene, CDR1 is MNHNS and CDR2 is SASEGT. There are 12 residues in the CDR3. The trim removed 8 bases at V and 8 bases at J, leaving 5 bases unmatched. The CDR3: CASLGTGEGYTF. The CDR3 DNA reads TGTGCCAGCCTCGGGACAGGGGAAGGCTACACCTTC.

The V call is TRBV6-5, the J call TRBJ1-5, with a possible D match to TRBD1 (5 bases). Germline CDR1 reads MNHEY; CDR2 reads SVGAGI. The CDR3 extends over 15 amino acids. Trimming cost V 6 bases and J 0 bases, with 12 bases left between them. The CDR3 loop reads CASRKAGNSNQPQHF. CDR3 sequence (DNA): TGTGCCAGCAGAAAGGCAGGGAATAGCAATCAGCCCCAGCATTTT.

V gene TRBV30 combines with J gene TRBJ2-7, with 7 positions matching TRBD1. The CDR3 contains 13 residues. Trimming cost V 2 bases and J 1 base; bases outside gene matches: 2. Germline CDR1 is GTSNPN and CDR2 is SVGIG (reference sequence). The CDR3 DNA reads TGTGCCTGGAGTTCGGGACAGTCCTACGAGCAGTACTTC. Its translation is CAWSSGQSYEQYF.

The chain couples TRBV19 to TRBJ2-7, with TRBD1 identical over 8 bases. J gave up 4 bases and V 7 bases, and 6 bases lay outside the gene matches. This CDR3 contains 13 residues. Germline CDR1 LNHDA, CDR2 SQIVND (reference sequence). This CDR3 is CASKRTGSYEQYF. In DNA form, the CDR3 reads TGTGCCAGTAAGCGGACAGGGTCTTACGAGCAGTACTTC.

The rearrangement joins TRBV5-1 to TRBJ2-2; tentatively, D is TRBD1 (6 bases). The CDR3 length is 14 residues. V was trimmed by 1 base and J by 6 bases, leaving 10 bases between them. Germline V CDR1 and CDR2: SGHRS, YFSETQ. The CDR3 loop is CASSLSQGSGELFF. The CDR3 DNA is TGCGCCAGCAGCTTGTCCCAGGGGTCCGGGGAGCTGTTTTTT.

The chain uses TRBV6-5 and TRBJ2-7; 9 nucleotides match TRBD1. The CDR3 sequence is 16 residues long. Trimming cost V 0 bases and J 3 bases; bases outside gene matches: 6. CDR1 is MNHEY, CDR2 SVGAGI, per germline. For the CDR3, the DNA is TGTGCCAGCAGTTACTCCGCGGGACAGGGAGTCTACGAGCAGTACTTC. Protein sequence: CASSYSAGQGVYEQYF.

The V call is TRBV5-4, the J call TRBJ2-5; 10 nucleotides line up with TRBD2. From germline, CDR1 is SGHNT and CDR2 YYREEE (reference sequence). The CDR3 runs to 18 residues. J gave up 4 bases and V 2 bases, and 14 bases lay outside the gene matches. CDR3 in DNA: TGTGCCAGCAGCTTCGTGTTTCTAGCGGGAGCCAGAGGAGAGACCCAGTACTTC. Its translation: CASSFVFLAGARGETQYF.

This clone was recorded only once. This chain uses TRBV9 with TRBJ2-3; TRBD2 matches 8 bases. The CDR3 is 17 amino acids. Looked up from germline, CDR1 is SGDLS and CDR2 is YYNGEE. V trimming: 3 bases; J trimming: 2 bases; junction bases outside the gene matches: 11. CDR3 bases: TGTGCCAGCAGCGACCCCTTTAGCGGGGCATACACAGATACGCAGTATTTT. Amino acids: CASSDPFSGAYTDTQYF.

This clone appeared a single time. The chain joins TRBV5-6 to TRBJ2-5, with D perhaps TRBD2 (5 bases). Germline V gene data show CDR1 as SGHDT and CDR2 as YYEEEE. There are 12 residues in the CDR3. V was shortened by 3 bases and J by 2 bases, with 5 bases between the two germline ends. CDR3 region: CASSSGQETQYF. DNA for the CDR3: TGTGCCAGCAGCTCGGGGCAAGAGACCCAGTACTTC. The full variable domain, with the rest looked up from reference TRBV5-6 and TRBJ2-5, is DAGVTQSPTHLIKTRGQQVTLRCSPKSGHDTVSWYQQALGQGPQFIFQYYEEEERQRGNFPDRFSGHQFPNYSSELNVNALLLGDSALYLCASSSGQETQYFGPGTRLLVL.

The rearrangement links TRBV7-2 to TRBJ1-1; TRBD1 aligns across 7 bases. In germline, CDR1 is SGHTA, CDR2 FQGNSA. There are 14 residues in the CDR3. V trimming: 1 base; J trimming: 7 bases; junction bases outside the gene matches: 6. CDR3 amino acids: CASSLGVQGVEAFF. CDR3 DNA: TGTGCCAGCAGCTTAGGGGTCCAGGGGGTTGAAGCTTTCTTT.

The rearrangement joins TRBV7-2 to TRBJ2-1; D is uncertain. Per the germline V gene, CDR1 is SGHTA and CDR2 is FQGNSA. The CDR3 loop spans 14 amino acids. Trimming stripped 1 base from V and 7 bases from J, with 11 bases between. This CDR3 reads CASSLGGVRNEQFF. For the CDR3, the DNA is TGTGCCAGCAGCTTAGGAGGTGTTCGGAATGAGCAGTTCTTC.

The V call is TRBV30, the J call TRBJ1-5; perhaps TRBD1 as D (6 bases). This CDR3 is built from 15 residues. V was shortened by 2 bases and J by 0 bases, with 11 bases between the two germline ends. CDR1 and CDR2 from the germline V gene are GTSNPN and SVGIG (reference sequence). Here the CDR3 DNA reads TGTGCCTGGAGTCCCGGGACACTTAGCAATCAGCCCCAGCATTTT. This encodes CAWSPGTLSNQPQHF.

CDR3 bases: TGTGCCAGCAGCCCTGGACAGGTAATGAACACTGAAGCTTTCTTT. The encoded protein is CASSPGQVMNTEAFF. This rearrangement joins TRBV5-4 to TRBJ1-1; 7 positions match TRBD1. V shed 4 bases, J shed 0 bases, and the junction held 6 bases outside the gene matches. The germline V gene has CDR1 SGHNT and CDR2 YYREEE (reference sequence). The CDR3 totals 15 residues.

V and J are TRBV18 and TRBJ1-2, with D uncertain. The germline V gene encodes CDR1 KGHSH and CDR2 LQKENI. The ends were cut back, 2 bases at V and 4 bases at J, with 8 bases in the middle. The CDR3 runs 13 residues. The CDR3 region has the DNA TGTGCCAGCTCACCAGAGGGTAGCTATGGCTACACCTTC. Amino acid sequence: CASSPEGSYGYTF.

This chain connects TRBV7-8 to TRBJ2-3, with 7 bases that match TRBD2. The CDR3 sequence is 18 residues long. The V gene end was trimmed by 5 bases and the J gene end by 1 base; junction bases not matched to a gene: 15. Germline CDR1 SGHVS, CDR2 FQNEAQ. CDR3 sequence (DNA): TGTGCCAGCAGCCCCAGACGCCTACTCGCGGGGGGCACAGATACGCAGTATTTT. Translated: CASSPRRLLAGGTDTQYF. The full variable domain, in which reference TRBV7-8 and TRBJ2-3 provide the parts outside the CDR3, is GAGVSQSPRYKVAKRGQDVALRCDPISGHVSLFWYQQALGQGPEFLTYFQNEAQLDKSGLPSDRFFAERPEGSVSTLKIQRTQQEDSAVYLCASSPRRLLAGGTDTQYFGPGTRLTVL.

The chain recombines TRBV7-6 with TRBJ2-7, with 9 bases that match TRBD1. The germline V gene has CDR1 SGHVS and CDR2 FNYEAQ. Losses at the gene ends were 6 bases for V and 3 bases for J; bases not matched to a gene: 6. The CDR3 is 14 amino acids. The CDR3 loop reads CASSPGTGHYEQYF. CDR3 bases: TGTGCCAGCAGTCCCGGGACAGGGCACTACGAGCAGTACTTC.

A single count supports this clone. The chain carries TRBV5-1 and TRBJ2-1; 8 bases align to TRBD2. The CDR3 extends over 17 amino acids. V dropped 1 base and J dropped 4; count of bases not matched to a gene: 10. CDR1 SGHRS and CDR2 YFSETQ come from the germline V gene. This chain's CDR3 is CASSLSGGSGVYNEQFF. The CDR3 DNA reads as TGCGCCAGCAGCTTGTCGGGGGGGAGCGGAGTATACAATGAGCAGTTCTTC. Full variable domain (outside the CDR3, taken from reference TRBV5-1 and TRBJ2-1): KAGVTQTPRYLIKTRGQQVTLSCSPISGHRSVSWYQQTPGQGLQFLFEYFSETQRNKGNFPGRFSGRQFSNSRSEMNVSTLELGDSALYLCASSLSGGSGVYNEQFFGPGTRLTVL.

The rearrangement links TRBV6-5 to TRBJ1-5; tentative D call: TRBD1 (5 bases). This CDR3 comprises 14 residues. Trimming cost V 8 bases and J 1 base, with 12 bases left between them. Germline V gene lookup returns CDR1 MNHEY and CDR2 SVGAGI. CDR3 protein: CASWTGGSNQPQHF. The CDR3 nucleotides are TGTGCCAGCTGGACGGGGGGGAGCAATCAGCCCCAGCATTTT.

The chain couples TRBV18 to TRBJ2-2; the D gene is possibly TRBD1 (6 bases). The CDR3 has 20 amino acids. The germline gives CDR1 KGHSH, CDR2 LQKENI. Deletions cut 3 bases from V and 0 bases from J, with 23 bases between. CDR3 in DNA: TGTGCCAGCTCACCGCTTGAAGGACAGCGGCGGTTTACGAACACCGGGGAGCTGTTTTTT. This sequence encodes CASSPLEGQRRFTNTGELFF.

The V and J genes are TRBV2 and TRBJ2-7; D possibly matches TRBD1 or TRBD2 (5 bases each). The CDR3 spans 13 residues. V was trimmed by 5 bases and J by 7 bases, leaving 15 bases between them. CDR1 and CDR2 (germline): SNHLY, FYNNEI. CDR3: CASSRGLQLEQYF. In DNA, the CDR3 is TGTGCCAGCAGTCGGGGCCTCCAGTTGGAGCAGTACTTC.